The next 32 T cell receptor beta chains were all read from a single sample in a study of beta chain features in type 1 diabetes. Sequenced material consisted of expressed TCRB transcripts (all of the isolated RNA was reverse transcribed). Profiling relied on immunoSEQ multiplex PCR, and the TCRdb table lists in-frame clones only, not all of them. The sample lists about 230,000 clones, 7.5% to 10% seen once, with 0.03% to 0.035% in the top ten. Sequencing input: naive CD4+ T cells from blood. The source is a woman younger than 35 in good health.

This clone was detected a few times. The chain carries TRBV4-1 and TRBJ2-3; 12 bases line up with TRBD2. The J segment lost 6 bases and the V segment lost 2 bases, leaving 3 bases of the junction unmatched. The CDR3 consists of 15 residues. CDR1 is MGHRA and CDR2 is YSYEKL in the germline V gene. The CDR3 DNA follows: TGCGCCAGCAGCCAACTAGCGGGGGGGCTGGATACGCAGTATTTT. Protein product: CASSQLAGGLDTQYF.

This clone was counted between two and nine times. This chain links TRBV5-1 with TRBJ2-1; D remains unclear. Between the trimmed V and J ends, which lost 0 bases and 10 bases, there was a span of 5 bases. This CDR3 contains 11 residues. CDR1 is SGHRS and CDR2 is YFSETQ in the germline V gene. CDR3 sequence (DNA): TGCGCCAGCAGCTTGGCTAAAGAGCAGTTCTTC. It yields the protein CASSLAKEQFF.

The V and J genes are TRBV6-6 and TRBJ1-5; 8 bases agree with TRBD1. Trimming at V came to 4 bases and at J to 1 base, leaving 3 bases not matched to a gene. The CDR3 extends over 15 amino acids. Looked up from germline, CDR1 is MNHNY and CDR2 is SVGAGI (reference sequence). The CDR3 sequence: CASSSQGASNQPQHF. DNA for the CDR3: TGTGCCAGCAGTTCGCAGGGGGCGAGCAATCAGCCCCAGCATTTT.

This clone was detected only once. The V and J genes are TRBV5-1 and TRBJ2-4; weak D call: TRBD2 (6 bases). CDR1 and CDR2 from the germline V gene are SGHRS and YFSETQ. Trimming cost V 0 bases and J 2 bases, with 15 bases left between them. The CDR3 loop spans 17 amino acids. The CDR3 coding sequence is TGCGCCAGCAGCTTGGGAGTCCCGGGAGCCCCCAAAAACATTCAGTACTTC. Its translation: CASSLGVPGAPKNIQYF.

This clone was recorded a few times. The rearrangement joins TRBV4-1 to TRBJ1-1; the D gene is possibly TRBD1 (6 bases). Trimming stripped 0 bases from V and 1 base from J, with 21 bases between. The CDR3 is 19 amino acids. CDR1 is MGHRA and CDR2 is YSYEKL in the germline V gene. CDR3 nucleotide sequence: TGCGCCAGCAGCCAAGATCCCCGGCAGGGGCTTGGAAAGAACACTGAAGCTTTCTTT. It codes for CASSQDPRQGLGKNTEAFF.

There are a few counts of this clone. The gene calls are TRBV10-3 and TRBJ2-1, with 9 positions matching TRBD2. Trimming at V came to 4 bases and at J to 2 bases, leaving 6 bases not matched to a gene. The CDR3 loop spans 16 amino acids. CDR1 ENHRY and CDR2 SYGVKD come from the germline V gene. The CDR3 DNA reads TGTGCCATCAGTGGATCTAGCGGGGTAACCTACAATGAGCAGTTCTTC. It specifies CAISGSSGVTYNEQFF.

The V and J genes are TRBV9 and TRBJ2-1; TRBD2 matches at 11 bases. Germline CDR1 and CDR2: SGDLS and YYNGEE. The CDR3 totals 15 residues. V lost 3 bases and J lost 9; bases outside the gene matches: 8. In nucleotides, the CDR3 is TGTGCCAGCAGCGGGACTAGCGGGCCCGACAGTGAGCAGTTCTTC. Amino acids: CASSGTSGPDSEQFF.

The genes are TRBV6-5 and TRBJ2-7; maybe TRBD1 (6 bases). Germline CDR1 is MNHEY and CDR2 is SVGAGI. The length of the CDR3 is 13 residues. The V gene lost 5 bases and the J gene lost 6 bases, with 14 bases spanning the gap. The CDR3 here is CASSHRDSGEQYF. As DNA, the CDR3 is TGTGCCAGCAGTCACAGGGATTCCGGCGAGCAGTACTTC.

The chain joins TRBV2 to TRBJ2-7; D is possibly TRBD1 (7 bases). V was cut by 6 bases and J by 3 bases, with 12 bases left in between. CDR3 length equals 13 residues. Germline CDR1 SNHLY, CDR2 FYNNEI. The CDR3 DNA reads TGTGCCAGCAGGGGGGGACAGTTCTACGAGCAGTACTTC. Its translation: CASRGGQFYEQYF.

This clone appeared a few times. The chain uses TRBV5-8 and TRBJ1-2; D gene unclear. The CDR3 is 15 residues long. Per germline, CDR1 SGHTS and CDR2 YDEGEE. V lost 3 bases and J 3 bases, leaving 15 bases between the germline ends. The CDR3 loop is CASSSRSRGDYGYTF. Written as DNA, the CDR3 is TGTGCCAGCAGCTCGAGGTCCCGGGGAGACTATGGCTACACCTTC.

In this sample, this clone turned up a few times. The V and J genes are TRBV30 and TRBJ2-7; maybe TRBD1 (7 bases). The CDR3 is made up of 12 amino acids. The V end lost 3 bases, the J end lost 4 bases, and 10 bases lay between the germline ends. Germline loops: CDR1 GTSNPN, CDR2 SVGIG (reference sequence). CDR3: CAWRQGGYEQYF. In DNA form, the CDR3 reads TGTGCCTGGAGGCAGGGGGGTTACGAGCAGTACTTC.

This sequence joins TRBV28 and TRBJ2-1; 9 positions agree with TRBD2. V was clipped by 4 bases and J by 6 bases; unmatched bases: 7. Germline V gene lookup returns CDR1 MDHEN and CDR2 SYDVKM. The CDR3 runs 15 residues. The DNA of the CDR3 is TGTGCCAGCAGTTACGTGGGCGGGAGGGCCAATGAGCAGTTCTTC. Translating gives CASSYVGGRANEQFF.

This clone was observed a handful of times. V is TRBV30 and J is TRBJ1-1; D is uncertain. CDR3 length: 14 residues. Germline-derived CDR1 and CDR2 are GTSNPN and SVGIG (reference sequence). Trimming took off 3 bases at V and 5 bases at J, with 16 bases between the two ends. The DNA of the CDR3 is TGTGCCTGGAGGGCCATCGGGGTCTGGACTGAAGCTTTCTTT. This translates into CAWRAIGVWTEAFF.

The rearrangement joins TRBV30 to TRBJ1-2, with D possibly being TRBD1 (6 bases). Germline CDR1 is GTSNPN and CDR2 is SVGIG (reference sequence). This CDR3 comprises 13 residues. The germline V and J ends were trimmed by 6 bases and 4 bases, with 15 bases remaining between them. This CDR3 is CACKGEGVYGYTF. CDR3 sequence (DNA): TGTGCCTGCAAGGGGGAGGGTGTCTATGGCTACACCTTC.

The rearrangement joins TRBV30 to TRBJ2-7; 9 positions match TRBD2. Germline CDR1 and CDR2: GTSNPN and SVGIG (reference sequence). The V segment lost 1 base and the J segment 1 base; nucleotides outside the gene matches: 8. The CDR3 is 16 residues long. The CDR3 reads CAWSGGLALDSYEQYF. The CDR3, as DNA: TGTGCCTGGAGTGGTGGACTAGCGCTTGATTCCTACGAGCAGTACTTC.

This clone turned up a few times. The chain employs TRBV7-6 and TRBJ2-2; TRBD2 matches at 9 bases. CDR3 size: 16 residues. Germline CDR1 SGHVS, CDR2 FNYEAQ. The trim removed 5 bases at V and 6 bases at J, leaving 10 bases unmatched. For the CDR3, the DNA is TGTGCCAGCAGCCCACCGGGACTAGCTCTCCCCGGGGAGCTGTTTTTT. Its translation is CASSPPGLALPGELFF.

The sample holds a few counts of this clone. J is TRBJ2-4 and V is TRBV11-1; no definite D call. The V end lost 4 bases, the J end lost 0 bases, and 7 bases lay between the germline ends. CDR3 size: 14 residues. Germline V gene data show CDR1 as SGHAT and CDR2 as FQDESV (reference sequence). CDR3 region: CASSSGVAKNIQYF. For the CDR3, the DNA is TGTGCCAGCAGCTCTGGAGTAGCCAAAAACATTCAGTACTTC.

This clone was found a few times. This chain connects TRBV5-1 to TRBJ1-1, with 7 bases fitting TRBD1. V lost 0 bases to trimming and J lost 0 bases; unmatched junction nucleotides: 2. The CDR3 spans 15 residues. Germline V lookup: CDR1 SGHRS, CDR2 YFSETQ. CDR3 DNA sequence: TGCGCCAGCAGCTTGGCCACAGGGGTGAACACTGAAGCTTTCTTT. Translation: CASSLATGVNTEAFF.

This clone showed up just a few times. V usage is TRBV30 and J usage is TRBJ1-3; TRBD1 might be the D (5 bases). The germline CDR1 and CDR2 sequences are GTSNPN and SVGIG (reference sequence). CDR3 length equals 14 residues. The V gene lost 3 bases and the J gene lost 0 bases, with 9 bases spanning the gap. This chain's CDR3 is CAWSRGDSGNTIYF. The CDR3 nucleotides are TGTGCCTGGAGCCGGGGGGACTCTGGAAACACCATATATTTT.

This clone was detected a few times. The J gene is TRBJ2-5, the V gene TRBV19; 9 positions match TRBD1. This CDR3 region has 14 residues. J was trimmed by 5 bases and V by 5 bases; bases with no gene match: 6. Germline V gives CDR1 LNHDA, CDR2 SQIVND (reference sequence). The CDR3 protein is CASSSDRGGETQYF. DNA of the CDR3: TGTGCCAGTAGTTCGGACAGGGGCGGTGAGACCCAGTACTTC.

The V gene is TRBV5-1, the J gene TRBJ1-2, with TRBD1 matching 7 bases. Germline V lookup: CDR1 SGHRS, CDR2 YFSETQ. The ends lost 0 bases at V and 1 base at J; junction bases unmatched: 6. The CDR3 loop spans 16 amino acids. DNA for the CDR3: TGCGCCAGCAGCTTGGGACAGGGCACTCTTAACTATGGCTACACCTTC. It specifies CASSLGQGTLNYGYTF. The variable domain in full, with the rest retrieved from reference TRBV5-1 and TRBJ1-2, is KAGVTQTPRYLIKTRGQQVTLSCSPISGHRSVSWYQQTPGQGLQFLFEYFSETQRNKGNFPGRFSGRQFSNSRSEMNVSTLELGDSALYLCASSLGQGTLNYGYTFGSGTRLTVV.

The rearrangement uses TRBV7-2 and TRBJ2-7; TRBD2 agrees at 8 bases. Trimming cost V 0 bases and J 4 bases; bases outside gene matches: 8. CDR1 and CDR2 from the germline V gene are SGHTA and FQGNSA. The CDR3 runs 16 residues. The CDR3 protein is CASSLAHGGATYEQYF. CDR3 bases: TGTGCCAGCAGCTTAGCACACGGGGGGGCAACATACGAGCAGTACTTC.

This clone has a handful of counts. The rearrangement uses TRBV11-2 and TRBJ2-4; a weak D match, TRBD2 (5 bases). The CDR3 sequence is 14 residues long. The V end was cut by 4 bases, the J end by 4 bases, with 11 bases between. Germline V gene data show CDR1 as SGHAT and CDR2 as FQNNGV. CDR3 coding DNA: TGTGCCAGCAGCTCGGGGTTACAAAAAAACATTCAGTACTTC. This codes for CASSSGLQKNIQYF.

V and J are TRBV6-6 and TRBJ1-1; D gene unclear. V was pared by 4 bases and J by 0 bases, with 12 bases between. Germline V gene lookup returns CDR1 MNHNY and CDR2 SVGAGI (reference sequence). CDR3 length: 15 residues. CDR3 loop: CASSFAAFMNTEAFF. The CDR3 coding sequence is TGTGCCAGCAGTTTCGCCGCGTTCATGAACACTGAAGCTTTCTTT.

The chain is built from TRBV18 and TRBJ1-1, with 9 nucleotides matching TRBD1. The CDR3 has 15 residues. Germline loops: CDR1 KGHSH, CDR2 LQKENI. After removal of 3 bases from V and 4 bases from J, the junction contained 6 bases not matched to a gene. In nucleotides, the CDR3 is TGTGCCAGCTCACCTCGTCGGGACAGGGCCACTGAAGCTTTCTTT. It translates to CASSPRRDRATEAFF.

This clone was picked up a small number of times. The CDR3 sequence is CAWSAGTGAFF. In nucleotides, the CDR3 is TGTGCCTGGAGTGCCGGGACAGGGGCTTTCTTT. This sequence joins TRBV30 and TRBJ1-1; 9 bases line up with TRBD1. CDR3 length: 11 amino acids. J was trimmed by 11 bases and V by 1 base; bases with no gene match: 2. CDR1 is GTSNPN and CDR2 is SVGIG in the germline V gene (reference sequence).

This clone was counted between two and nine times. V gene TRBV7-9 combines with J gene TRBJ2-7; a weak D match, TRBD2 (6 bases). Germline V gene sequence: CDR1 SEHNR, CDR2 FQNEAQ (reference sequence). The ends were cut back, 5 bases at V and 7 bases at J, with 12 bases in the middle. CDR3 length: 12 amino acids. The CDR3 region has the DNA TGTGCCAGCAGCCGGACGGGGAGGGAGCAGTACTTC. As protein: CASSRTGREQYF.

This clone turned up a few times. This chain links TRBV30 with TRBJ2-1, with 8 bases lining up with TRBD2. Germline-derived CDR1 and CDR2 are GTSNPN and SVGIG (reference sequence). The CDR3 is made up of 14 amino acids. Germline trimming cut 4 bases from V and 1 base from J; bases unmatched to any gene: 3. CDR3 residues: CAWKRGRSYNEQFF. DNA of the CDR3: TGTGCCTGGAAGCGGGGGAGGTCCTACAATGAGCAGTTCTTC.

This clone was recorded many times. The CDR3 loop is CAWTRGRSSYEQYF. In DNA, the CDR3 is TGTGCCTGGACCCGAGGGAGGAGCTCCTACGAGCAGTACTTC. The gene calls are TRBV30 and TRBJ2-7, with D tentatively TRBD2 (6 bases). Germline CDR1 and CDR2: GTSNPN and SVGIG (reference sequence). CDR3 length equals 14 residues. Trimming removed 4 bases at V and 0 bases at J, with 13 bases between.

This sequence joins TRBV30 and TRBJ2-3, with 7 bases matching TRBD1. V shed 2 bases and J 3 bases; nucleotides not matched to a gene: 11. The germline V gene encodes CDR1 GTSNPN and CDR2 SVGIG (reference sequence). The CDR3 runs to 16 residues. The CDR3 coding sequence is TGTGCCTGGAGTAAGCACAGGGGTCTTACTACAGATACGCAGTATTTT. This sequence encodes CAWSKHRGLTTDTQYF.

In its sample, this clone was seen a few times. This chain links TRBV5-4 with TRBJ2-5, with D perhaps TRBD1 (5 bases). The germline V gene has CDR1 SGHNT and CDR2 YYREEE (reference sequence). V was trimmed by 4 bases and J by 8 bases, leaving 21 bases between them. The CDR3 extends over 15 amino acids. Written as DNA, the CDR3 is TGTGCCAGCAGCATGGCCGGACGAGACAGAGCTACCCAGTACTTC. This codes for CASSMAGRDRATQYF.

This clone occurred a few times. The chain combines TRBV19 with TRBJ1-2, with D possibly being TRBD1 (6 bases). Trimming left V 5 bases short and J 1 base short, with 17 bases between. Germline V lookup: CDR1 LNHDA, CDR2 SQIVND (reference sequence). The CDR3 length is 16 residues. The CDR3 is CASSLTGTGINYGYTF. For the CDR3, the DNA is TGTGCCAGTAGTCTTACAGGGACCGGGATTAACTATGGCTACACCTTC.